One and the same sample provided the 3 T cell receptor beta chains below, sequenced in a study of T-cell memory formation after mild COVID-19. From the 5' RACE reads, TCRdb called clonotypes with MiXCR, one entry per CDR3 protein. The table has approximately 580,000 distinct CDR3 sequences, 20% seen once. The material sequenced was PBMCs or a T cell subset sorted from them (not recorded which). The origin of the receptors is an adult woman who had mild COVID-19 (a few samples of this study predate the infection). Cell type and time point are not known.

This clonotype was seen more than once but under ten times. The chain has TRBV2 and TRBJ2-7; 9 bases fit TRBD1. After removal of 1 base from V and 4 bases from J, the junction contained 2 bases not matched to a gene. Germline-derived CDR1 and CDR2 are SNHLY and FYNNEI. This CDR3 has 14 amino acids. The CDR3 region is CASSEEGQGYEQYF. DNA for the CDR3: TGTGCCAGCAGTGAAGAGGGACAGGGTTACGAGCAGTACTTC.

This clonotype appeared a few times. The chain couples TRBV7-8 to TRBJ1-1; D uncertain. The germline gives CDR1 SGHVS, CDR2 FQNEAQ. The CDR3 spans 15 residues. Trimming removed 1 base at V and 1 base at J, with 10 bases between. CDR3 in DNA: TGTGCCAGCAGCTTAGAGGAGGGAGGGAACACTGAAGCTTTCTTT. Protein sequence: CASSLEEGGNTEAFF. Variable domain in full (rest from reference TRBV7-8 and TRBJ1-1): GAGVSQSPRYKVAKRGQDVALRCDPISGHVSLFWYQQALGQGPEFLTYFQNEAQLDKSGLPSDRFFAERPEGSVSTLKIQRTQQEDSAVYLCASSLEEGGNTEAFFGQGTRLTVV.

This clonotype was counted between two and nine times. V usage is TRBV7-6 and J usage is TRBJ2-2; no clear D. Germline V lookup: CDR1 SGHVS, CDR2 FNYEAQ. The V end lost 5 bases, the J end lost 4 bases, and 29 bases lay between the germline ends. The CDR3 runs to 20 residues. CDR3 sequence (DNA): TGTGCCAGCAGCCTCACCCAACCTGACATGGTCCCCTTGGGCACCGGGGAGCTGTTTTTT. Its protein product is CASSLTQPDMVPLGTGELFF.